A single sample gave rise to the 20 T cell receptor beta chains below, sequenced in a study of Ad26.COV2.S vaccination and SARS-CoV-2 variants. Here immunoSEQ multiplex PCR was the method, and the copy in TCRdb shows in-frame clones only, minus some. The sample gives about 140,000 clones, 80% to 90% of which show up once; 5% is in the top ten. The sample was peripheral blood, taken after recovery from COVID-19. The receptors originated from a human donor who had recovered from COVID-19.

CDR3 bases: TGTGCCAGCAGGGGCCGTAGGTATCAAGGGGGCACAGATACGCAGTATTTT. Translated: CASRGRRYQGGTDTQYF. The V call is TRBV28, the J call TRBJ2-3; a possible D gene is TRBD1 (5 bases). Germline values: CDR1 MDHEN, CDR2 SYDVKM. Trimming took off 6 bases at V and 1 base at J, with 20 bases between the two ends. CDR3 length: 17 residues. Full variable domain (remainder filled in from reference TRBV28 and TRBJ2-3): DVKVTQSSRYLVKRTGEKVFLECVQDMDHENMFWYRQDPGLGLRLIYFSYDVKMKEKGDIPEGYSVSREKKERFSLILESASTNQTSMYLCASRGRRYQGGTDTQYFGPGTRLTVL.

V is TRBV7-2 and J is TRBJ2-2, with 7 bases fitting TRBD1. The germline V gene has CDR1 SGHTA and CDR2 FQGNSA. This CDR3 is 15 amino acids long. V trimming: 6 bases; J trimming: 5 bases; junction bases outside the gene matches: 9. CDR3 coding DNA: TGTGCCAGCAGTCCCGACAGGGTCGGGACCGGGGAGCTGTTTTTT. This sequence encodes CASSPDRVGTGELFF.

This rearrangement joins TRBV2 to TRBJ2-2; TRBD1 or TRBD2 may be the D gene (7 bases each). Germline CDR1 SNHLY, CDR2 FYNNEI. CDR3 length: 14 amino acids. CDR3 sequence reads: CASGETGSSGELFF. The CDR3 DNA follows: TGTGCGAGCGGGGAGACAGGGAGTTCCGGGGAGCTGTTTTTT.

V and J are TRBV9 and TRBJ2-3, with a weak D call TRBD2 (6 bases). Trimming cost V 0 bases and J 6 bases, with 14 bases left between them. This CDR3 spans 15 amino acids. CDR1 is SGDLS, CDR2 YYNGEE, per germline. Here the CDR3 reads CASSVGEGLMDTQYF. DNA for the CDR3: TGTGCCAGCAGCGTAGGTGAGGGACTGATGGATACGCAGTATTTT.

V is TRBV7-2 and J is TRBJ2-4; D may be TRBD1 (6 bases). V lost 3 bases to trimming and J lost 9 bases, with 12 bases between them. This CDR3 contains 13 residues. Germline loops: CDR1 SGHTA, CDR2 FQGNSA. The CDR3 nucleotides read TGTGCCAGCAGCTTTAAGCAGGGGAGCATTCAGTACTTC. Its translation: CASSFKQGSIQYF.

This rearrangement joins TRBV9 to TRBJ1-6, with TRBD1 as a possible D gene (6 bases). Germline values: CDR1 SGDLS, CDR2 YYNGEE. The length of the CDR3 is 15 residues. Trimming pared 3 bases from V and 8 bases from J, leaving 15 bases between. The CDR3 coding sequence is TGTGCCAGCAGCGACCGGGACACATCTTATTCACCCCTCCACTTT. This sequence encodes CASSDRDTSYSPLHF.

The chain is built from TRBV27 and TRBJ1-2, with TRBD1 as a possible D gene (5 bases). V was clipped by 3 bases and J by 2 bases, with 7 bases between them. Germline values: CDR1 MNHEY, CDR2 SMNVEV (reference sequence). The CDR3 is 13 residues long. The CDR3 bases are TGTGCCAGCAGTTTTCGGGGGAACTATGGCTACACCTTC. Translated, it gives CASSFRGNYGYTF.

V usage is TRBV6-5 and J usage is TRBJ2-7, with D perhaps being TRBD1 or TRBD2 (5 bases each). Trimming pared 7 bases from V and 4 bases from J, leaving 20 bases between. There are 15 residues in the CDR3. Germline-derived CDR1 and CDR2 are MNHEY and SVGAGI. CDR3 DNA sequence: TGTGCCAGCAACATACCGGGACCAAACCGTTACGAGCAGTACTTC. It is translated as CASNIPGPNRYEQYF.

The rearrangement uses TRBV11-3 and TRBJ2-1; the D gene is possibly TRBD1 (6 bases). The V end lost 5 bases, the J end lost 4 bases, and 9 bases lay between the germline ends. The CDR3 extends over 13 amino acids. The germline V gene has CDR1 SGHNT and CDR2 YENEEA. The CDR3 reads CASSKDRYNEQFF. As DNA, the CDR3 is TGTGCCAGCAGCAAAGACAGGTACAATGAGCAGTTCTTC.

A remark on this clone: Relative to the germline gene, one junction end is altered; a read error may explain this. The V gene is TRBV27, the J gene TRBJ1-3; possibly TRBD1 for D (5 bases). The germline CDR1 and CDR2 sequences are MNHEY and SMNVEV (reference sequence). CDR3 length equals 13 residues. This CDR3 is CASSFTGGSTIYF. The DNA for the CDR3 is TGTGCCAGCAGTTTTACAGGTGGAAGCACCATATATTTT.

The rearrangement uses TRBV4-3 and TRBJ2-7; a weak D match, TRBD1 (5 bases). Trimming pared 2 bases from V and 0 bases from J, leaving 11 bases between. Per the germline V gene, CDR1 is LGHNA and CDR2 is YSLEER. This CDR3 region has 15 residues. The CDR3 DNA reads TGCGCCAGCAGCCAAAGTACAGGAAACTCCTACGAGCAGTACTTC. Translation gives CASSQSTGNSYEQYF.

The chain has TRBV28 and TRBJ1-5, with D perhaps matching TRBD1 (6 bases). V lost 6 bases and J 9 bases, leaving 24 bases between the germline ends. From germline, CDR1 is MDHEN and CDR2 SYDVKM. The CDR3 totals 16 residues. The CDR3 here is CASSLGGGRTAPPQHF. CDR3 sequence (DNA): TGTGCCAGCAGCCTCGGAGGAGGTCGGACAGCGCCGCCCCAGCATTTT.

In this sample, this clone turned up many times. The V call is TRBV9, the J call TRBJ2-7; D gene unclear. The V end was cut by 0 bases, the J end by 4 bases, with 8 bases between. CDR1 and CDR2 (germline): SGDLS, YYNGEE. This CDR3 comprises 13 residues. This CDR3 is CASSVGPTYEQYF. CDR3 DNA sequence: TGTGCCAGCAGCGTAGGGCCTACGTACGAGCAGTACTTC.

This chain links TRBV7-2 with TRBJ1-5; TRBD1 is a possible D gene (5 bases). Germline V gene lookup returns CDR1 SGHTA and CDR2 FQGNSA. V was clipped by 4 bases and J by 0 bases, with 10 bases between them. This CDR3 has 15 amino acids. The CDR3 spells CASSSWGTSNQPQHF. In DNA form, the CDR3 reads TGTGCCAGCAGCTCCTGGGGGACTAGCAATCAGCCCCAGCATTTT.

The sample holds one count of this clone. The CDR3 protein is CASSTTGERGSPLHF. The CDR3 DNA is TGTGCCAGCAGTACCACAGGGGAAAGAGGCTCACCCCTCCACTTT. This chain uses TRBV28 with TRBJ1-6; 7 bases align to TRBD1. The CDR3 consists of 15 residues. Trimming cost V 5 bases and J 10 bases; bases outside gene matches: 11. The germline V gene encodes CDR1 MDHEN and CDR2 SYDVKM.

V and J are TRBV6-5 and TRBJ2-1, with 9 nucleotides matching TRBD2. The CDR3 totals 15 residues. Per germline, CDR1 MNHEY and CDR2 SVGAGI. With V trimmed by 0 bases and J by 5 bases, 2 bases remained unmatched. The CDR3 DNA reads TGTGCCAGCAGTTACTCACTAGCGGGTCACAATGAGCAGTTCTTC. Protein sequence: CASSYSLAGHNEQFF.

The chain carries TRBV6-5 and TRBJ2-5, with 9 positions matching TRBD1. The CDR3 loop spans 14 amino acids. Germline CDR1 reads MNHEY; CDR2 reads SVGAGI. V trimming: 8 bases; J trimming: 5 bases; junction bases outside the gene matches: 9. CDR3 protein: CASGGGQGEETQYF. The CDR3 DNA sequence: TGTGCCAGCGGGGGGGGACAGGGTGAGGAGACCCAGTACTTC.

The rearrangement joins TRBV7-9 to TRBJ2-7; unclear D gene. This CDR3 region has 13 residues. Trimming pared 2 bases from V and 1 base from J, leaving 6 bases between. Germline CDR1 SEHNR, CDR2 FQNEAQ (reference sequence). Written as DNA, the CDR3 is TGTGCCAGCAGCTTACCGAATTCCTACGAGCAGTACTTC. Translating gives CASSLPNSYEQYF. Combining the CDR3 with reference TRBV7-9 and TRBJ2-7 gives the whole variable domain DTGVSQNPRHKITKRGQNVTFRCDPISEHNRLYWYRQTLGQGPEFLTYFQNEAQLEKSRLLSDRFSAERPKGSFSTLEIQRTEQGDSAMYLCASSLPNSYEQYFGPGTRLTVT.

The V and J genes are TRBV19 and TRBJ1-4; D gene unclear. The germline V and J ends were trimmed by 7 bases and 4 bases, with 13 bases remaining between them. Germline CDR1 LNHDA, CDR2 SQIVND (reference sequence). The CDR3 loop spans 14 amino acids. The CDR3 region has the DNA TGTGCCAGTATGGGAGGAGGGATTAATGAAAAACTGTTTTTT. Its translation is CASMGGGINEKLFF.

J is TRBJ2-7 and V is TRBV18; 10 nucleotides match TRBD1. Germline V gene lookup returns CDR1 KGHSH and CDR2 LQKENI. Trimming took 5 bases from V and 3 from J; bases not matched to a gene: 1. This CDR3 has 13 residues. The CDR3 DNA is TGTGCCAGCTCATGGGACAGGGGCTACGAGCAGTACTTC. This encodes CASSWDRGYEQYF.